The 21 T cell receptor beta chains below come from one sample, sequenced in a study of Ad26.COV2.S vaccination and SARS-CoV-2 variants. Sequencing was performed with immunoSEQ multiplex PCR; in TCRdb, only in-frame clones are kept and a portion is missing. The sample has 380,000 or so clones; around 82% are singletons. Indicated treatment: 15 to 20 received Ad26.COV2.S at low or high dose, single or two shots; several received placebo; per-sample allocation not given. Day 63 following the first vaccine or placebo injection was when the samples were taken. The material was peripheral blood, obtained in a trial of Ad26.COV2.S vaccine versus placebo. These receptors all stem from a person between 18 and 59 years old who received the Ad26.COV2.S COVID-19 vaccine or a placebo.

The chain combines TRBV11-2 with TRBJ1-5, with no clear D. In germline, CDR1 is SGHAT, CDR2 FQNNGV. The CDR3 has 14 amino acids. Trimming shortened V by 11 bases and J by 4 bases, and 18 bases separated the two germline ends. CDR3 nucleotides: TGTGCCTGCGCGGAGGTTCTCCGGAATCAGCCCCAGCATTTT. This codes for CACAEVLRNQPQHF.

This clone showed up just a few times. This chain joins TRBV5-1 and TRBJ1-6; D remains ambiguous. CDR1 is SGHRS, CDR2 YFSETQ, per germline. This CDR3 has 15 residues. V was clipped by 4 bases and J by 10 bases, with 18 bases between them. In DNA, the CDR3 is TGCGCCAGCAGCCAGCTAATGCAGTCGGGGTCACCCCTCCACTTT. Translating it yields CASSQLMQSGSPLHF.

This clone was recorded once. V usage is TRBV12-3 or TRBV12-4 and J usage is TRBJ2-5; 7 bases are a match to TRBD2. This CDR3 is built from 13 residues. V lost 6 bases and J lost 5; bases outside the gene matches: 6. The CDR3 here is CASRGRVEETQYF. DNA for the CDR3: TGTGCCAGCAGGGGGAGGGTGGAGGAGACCCAGTACTTC.

V is TRBV2 and J is TRBJ1-4; D gene ambiguous. Germline V CDR1 and CDR2: SNHLY, FYNNEI. The length of the CDR3 is 13 residues. The germline V and J ends were trimmed by 6 bases and 6 bases, with 11 bases remaining between them. The chain's CDR3 is CASRRESHEKLFF. The DNA for the CDR3 is TGTGCCAGCAGACGGGAGAGCCATGAAAAACTGTTTTTT.

V gene TRBV6-6 combines with J gene TRBJ2-3; D gene unclear. CDR1 and CDR2 from the germline V gene are MNHNY and SVGAGI (reference sequence). V was trimmed by 2 bases and J by 2 bases, leaving 11 bases between them. CDR3 length: 15 residues. Here the CDR3 DNA reads TGTGCCAGCAGTTACGAGTCTCCTTACACAGATACGCAGTATTTT. Residues: CASSYESPYTDTQYF.

The rearrangement links TRBV15 to TRBJ2-3, with D possibly being TRBD2 (7 bases). V was clipped by 7 bases and J by 5 bases, with 19 bases between them. This CDR3 spans 15 amino acids. Germline CDR1 and CDR2: LNHNV and YYDKDF (reference sequence). This chain's CDR3 is CATTPAGGGKDTQYF. The CDR3 nucleotides are TGTGCCACCACCCCGGCGGGCGGGGGCAAAGATACGCAGTATTTT.

This chain links TRBV25-1 with TRBJ1-5; 8 bases align to TRBD1. The germline V gene has CDR1 MGHDK and CDR2 SYGVNS. J lost 6 bases, V lost 4 bases, and 5 bases had no gene match. CDR3 size: 14 residues. The CDR3 bases are TGTGCCAGCAGTGCGCAGGGGGCCGGTCAGCCCCAGCATTTT. Its translation is CASSAQGAGQPQHF.

This chain uses TRBV5-1 with TRBJ2-2; the D call may be TRBD1 or TRBD2 (5 bases each). CDR3 length: 17 residues. CDR1 and CDR2 from the germline V gene are SGHRS and YFSETQ. Trimming took off 4 bases at V and 5 bases at J, with 21 bases between the two ends. The CDR3 DNA sequence: TGCGCCAGCAGCATAGCAGGGACCGCCCGGGTTACCGGGGAGCTGTTTTTT. Protein product: CASSIAGTARVTGELFF.

Regarding this clone: Other DNA sequences in this sample translate to the same CDR3. The V call is TRBV18, the J call TRBJ1-1, with a tentative D call TRBD1 (6 bases). With 3 bases removed from V and 0 bases from J, the gap between germline ends came to 8 bases. The CDR3 consists of 14 residues. CDR1 is KGHSH, CDR2 LQKENI, per germline. CDR3 in amino acids: CASSPDRMNTEAFF. The CDR3 nucleotides read TGTGCCAGCTCACCCGACAGGATGAACACTGAAGCTTTCTTT.

V is TRBV5-1 and J is TRBJ2-7, with 9 positions matching TRBD2. With V trimmed by 2 bases and J by 2 bases, 5 bases remained unmatched. The germline V gene encodes CDR1 SGHRS and CDR2 YFSETQ. CDR3 length: 15 residues. DNA of the CDR3: TGCGCCAGCAGCTTACTAGCGGGCGGTCCCTACGAGCAGTACTTC. The encoded protein is CASSLLAGGPYEQYF. Combining the CDR3 with reference TRBV5-1 and TRBJ2-7 gives the whole variable domain KAGVTQTPRYLIKTRGQQVTLSCSPISGHRSVSWYQQTPGQGLQFLFEYFSETQRNKGNFPGRFSGRQFSNSRSEMNVSTLELGDSALYLCASSLLAGGPYEQYFGPGTRLTVT.

This clone was observed a handful of times. V and J are TRBV6-2 or TRBV6-3 and TRBJ2-7; unclear D gene. Germline CDR1 MNHEY, CDR2 SVGEGT. The CDR3 sequence is 12 residues long. The V and J ends lost 6 bases and 3 bases respectively, with 9 bases between them. The CDR3 DNA sequence: TGTGCCAGCAGCAGGAACTACTACGAGCAGTACTTC. Protein sequence: CASSRNYYEQYF.

This clone was counted only a few times. This chain links TRBV3-1 (or the pseudogene TRBV3-2) with TRBJ1-5; D is ambiguous. V lost 0 bases, J lost 7 bases, and 10 bases lay in between. The CDR3 totals 14 residues. In germline, CDR1 is LGHDT, CDR2 YNNKEL (reference sequence). This chain's CDR3 is CASSQDTGVQPQHF. The CDR3 region has the DNA TGTGCCAGCAGCCAAGATACCGGGGTCCAGCCCCAGCATTTT.

Points on this clone: Different DNA sequences within this sample yield the same CDR3. In nucleotides, the CDR3 is TGTGCCAGCAGCTTAGGTTCGACAGATACGCAGTATTTT. Residues: CASSLGSTDTQYF. V gene TRBV7-2 combines with J gene TRBJ2-3, with D unresolved. This CDR3 contains 13 residues. CDR1 and CDR2 from the germline V gene are SGHTA and FQGNSA. V gave up 1 base and J gave up 3 bases, with 5 bases separating them.

This clone was observed a handful of times. The chain is built from TRBV9 and TRBJ2-3; TRBD1 aligns across 7 bases. V dropped 4 bases and J dropped 6; count of bases not matched to a gene: 8. Germline CDR1 and CDR2: SGDLS and YYNGEE. This CDR3 has 14 amino acids. The CDR3 DNA sequence: TGTGCCAGCAGCCATGAGACAGGGTTGGATACGCAGTATTTT. Its translation is CASSHETGLDTQYF.

The chain carries TRBV10-3 and TRBJ1-2; D is unclear. The CDR3 loop spans 13 amino acids. V lost 11 bases to trimming and J lost 4 bases, with 17 bases between them. CDR1 ENHRY and CDR2 SYGVKD come from the germline V gene. CDR3 coding DNA: TGTGCCCCTCATCCATCCGTGGTCTATGGCTACACCTTC. Translated: CAPHPSVVYGYTF.

CDR3 residues: CASSDRGNYPGYTF. The CDR3 nucleotides are TGTGCCAGCAGCGACAGGGGGAATTACCCTGGCTACACCTTC. The rearrangement uses TRBV7-2 and TRBJ1-2, with 9 bases identical to TRBD1. The CDR3 consists of 14 residues. Per germline, CDR1 SGHTA and CDR2 FQGNSA. Unmatched junction bases numbered 8, after V lost 5 bases and J lost 7 bases.

This chain links TRBV4-3 with TRBJ1-3, with a weak D call TRBD1 (5 bases). The CDR3 consists of 16 residues. Trimming removed 1 base from V and 2 bases from J, with 12 bases in between. Germline V lookup: CDR1 LGHNA, CDR2 YSLEER. CDR3: CASSQASGDAGNTIYF. In DNA, the CDR3 is TGCGCCAGCAGCCAAGCTTCGGGGGACGCTGGAAACACCATATATTTT.

The chain joins TRBV19 to TRBJ2-5; no reliable D call. Deletions cut 5 bases from V and 0 bases from J, with 7 bases between. The germline CDR1 and CDR2 sequences are LNHDA and SQIVND (reference sequence). The CDR3 length is 13 residues. Here the CDR3 reads CASSLRHQETQYF. CDR3 coding DNA: TGTGCCAGTAGTCTACGGCACCAAGAGACCCAGTACTTC.

J is TRBJ2-3 and V is TRBV7-2; 9 bases map to TRBD2. Per germline, CDR1 SGHTA and CDR2 FQGNSA. The CDR3 extends over 15 amino acids. J gave up 7 bases and V 5 bases, and 10 bases lay outside the gene matches. The DNA of the CDR3 is TGTGCCAGCAGCAGTCTAGCGGGGCCCGCGAATACGCAGTATTTT. The encoded protein is CASSSLAGPANTQYF.

The chain recombines TRBV9 with TRBJ2-3; D is perhaps TRBD2 (5 bases). The V end was cut by 1 base, the J end by 0 bases, with 6 bases between. Germline values: CDR1 SGDLS, CDR2 YYNGEE. The CDR3 is 14 amino acids. CDR3 nucleotides: TGTGCCAGCAGCGTAAGCGGTAGCACAGATACGCAGTATTTT. This gives the protein CASSVSGSTDTQYF.

The V and J genes are TRBV2 and TRBJ2-7, with 8 bases fitting TRBD2. Germline V gene lookup returns CDR1 SNHLY and CDR2 FYNNEI. V shed 3 bases, J shed 0 bases, and the junction held 4 bases outside the gene matches. CDR3 size: 15 residues. CDR3 nucleotide sequence: TGTGCCAGCAGTGAGGAGCGGGGGCGCTCCTACGAGCAGTACTTC. Its translation is CASSEERGRSYEQYF.